This T cell receptor beta chain came from a study of preoperative IRX-2 immunotherapy in early breast cancer. Per germline, CDR1 SEHNR and CDR2 FQNEAQ (reference sequence). The CDR3 has 12 amino acids. The V and J ends lost 3 bases and 6 bases respectively, with 8 bases between them. The sample's treatment: preoperative locoregional IRX-2 cytokine immunotherapy. Preoperative locoregional IRX-2 cytokine immunotherapy was tested in the phase Ib source study. Only in-frame clones appear in the TCRdb table, and some are missing; sequencing was by immunoSEQ multiplex PCR. The sample lists tens of thousands of clones, nearly 95% occurring once. This clone came up a few times.

V gene TRBV7-9 combines with J gene TRBJ1-1; D remains unclear. This sequence originates from a human donor with breast cancer. Sample acquisition took place from a patient treated with IRX-2 immunotherapy. For the CDR3, the DNA is TGTGCCAGCAGCTTTACCGGGGCTGAAGCTTTCTTT. Protein: CASSFTGAEAFF.